This T cell receptor beta chain emerged from a study of T cells in localized non-small cell lung cancer. In regard to this clone: Its specificity is unknown.

Study-wide results and caveats: Higher blood T cell density went with longer overall survival. Uninvolved adjacent lung had higher T cell clonality than tumor and all other tissues. Paired adjacent lung recovered a median around 59 of the top 100 tumor clones. One tumor region alone was sequenced, and heterogeneity therefore remains possible.

The CDR3 runs to 15 residues. In germline, CDR1 is MNHNY, CDR2 SVGAGI (reference sequence). Trimming shortened V by 1 base and J by 1 base, and 7 bases separated the two germline ends. Libraries were prepared by immunoSEQ multiplex PCR; TCRdb keeps only in-frame clonotypes and omits some of them. The data contain more than 15,000 clones, roughly 89% of them seen just once; the ten biggest clones take up under 4%. The chain has TRBV6-6 and TRBJ1-4; perhaps TRBD1 as D (6 bases). The source was peripheral blood, collected before any cancer treatment. The sequence was obtained from a male donor aged 60 or over with stage II squamous cell lung carcinoma. CDR3 bases: TGTGCCAGCAGTTACTTACAGGGAACTAATGAAAAACTGTTTTTT. Translating gives CASSYLQGTNEKLFF.